This T cell receptor beta chain stems from a study of shared clonotypes between healthy human individuals. Across the study: The donor pool was made up of a couple of women and a few men aged 18 to 49.

CD45RO negativity and positive selection for CCR7 defined naive CD8 cells, a population that excluded terminally differentiated effector memory CD45RA+ cells. Data came from immunoSEQ multiplex PCR; TCRdb stores just in-frame clones and leaves some out. The sample lists millions of clones, roughly 94% occurring once. Germline CDR1 reads SEHNR; CDR2 reads FQNEAQ (reference sequence). V was pared by 6 bases and J by 1 base, with 6 bases of the junction left unmatched. This CDR3 has 15 amino acids. The V call is TRBV7-9, the J call TRBJ2-7; 10 positions agree with TRBD2. The sequence came from a man between 18 and 35 years old in good health. Sequencing used naive CD8+ T cells sorted from blood. CDR3 nucleotides: TGTGCCAGCAGTCCCAGCGGGGGGGATTCCTACGAGCAGTACTTC. Its protein product is CASSPSGGDSYEQYF. The complete variable domain, with remaining parts taken from reference TRBV7-9 and TRBJ2-7, reads DTGVSQNPRHKITKRGQNVTFRCDPISEHNRLYWYRQTLGQGPEFLTYFQNEAQLEKSRLLSDRFSAERPKGSFSTLEIQRTEQGDSAMYLCASSPSGGDSYEQYFGPGTRLTVT.